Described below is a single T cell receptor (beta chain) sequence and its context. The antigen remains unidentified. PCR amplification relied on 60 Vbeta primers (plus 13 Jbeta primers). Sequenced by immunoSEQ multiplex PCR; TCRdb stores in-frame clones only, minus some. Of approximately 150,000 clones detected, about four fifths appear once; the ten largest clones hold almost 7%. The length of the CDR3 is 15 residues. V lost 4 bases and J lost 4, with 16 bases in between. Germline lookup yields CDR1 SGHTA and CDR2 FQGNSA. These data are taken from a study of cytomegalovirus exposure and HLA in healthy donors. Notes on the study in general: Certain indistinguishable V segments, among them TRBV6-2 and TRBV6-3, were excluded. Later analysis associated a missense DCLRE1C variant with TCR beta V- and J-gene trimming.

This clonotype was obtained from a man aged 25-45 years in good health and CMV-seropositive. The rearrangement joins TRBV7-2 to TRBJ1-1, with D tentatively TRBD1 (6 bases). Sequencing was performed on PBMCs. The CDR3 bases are TGTGCCAGCAGCTCGACCAGGGGAGAAGGCACTGAAGCTTTCTTT. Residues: CASSSTRGEGTEAFF.